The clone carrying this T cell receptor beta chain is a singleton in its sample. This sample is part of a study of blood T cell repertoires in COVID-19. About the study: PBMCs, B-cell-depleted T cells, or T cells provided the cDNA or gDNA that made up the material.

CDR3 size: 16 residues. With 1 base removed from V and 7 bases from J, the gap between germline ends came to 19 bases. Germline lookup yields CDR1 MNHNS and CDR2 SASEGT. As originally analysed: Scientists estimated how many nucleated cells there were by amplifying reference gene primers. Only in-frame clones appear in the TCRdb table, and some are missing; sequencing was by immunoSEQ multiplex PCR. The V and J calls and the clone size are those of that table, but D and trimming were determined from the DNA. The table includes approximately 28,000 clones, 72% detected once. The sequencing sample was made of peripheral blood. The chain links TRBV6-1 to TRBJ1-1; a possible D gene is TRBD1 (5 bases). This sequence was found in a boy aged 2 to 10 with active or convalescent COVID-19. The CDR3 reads CASSEEDSLLVGEAFF. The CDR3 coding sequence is TGTGCCAGCAGTGAAGAAGACAGCCTGTTGGTAGGTGAAGCTTTCTTT.